The clone carrying this T cell receptor beta chain was observed at least ten times. The antigen is unknown. This record belongs to a study of response to subunit inactivated influenza vaccine. Findings of the study overall: Authors suggested seasonal influenza vaccinations each recruit few new T cells.

TCRdb reprocessed the RT-PCR reads with MiXCR, giving one entry per CDR3 protein. Of about 520,000 distinct CDR3 sequences detected, 10% to 11% appear once; the ten largest clones hold about 12%. Germline V gene data show CDR1 as MNHEY and CDR2 as SVGEGT. The CDR3 runs 15 residues. Trimming took 2 bases from V and 7 from J; bases not matched to a gene: 4. The chain has TRBV6-2 or TRBV6-3 and TRBJ2-1; 11 positions match TRBD2. This sequence was found in a man between 45 and 60 years old who received an inactivated influenza vaccine. This sample comprised PBMCs from blood, obtained roughly 48 days after vaccination. CDR3 amino acids: CASSYVAGGMNEQFF. The DNA for the CDR3 is TGTGCCAGCAGTTACGTAGCGGGGGGGATGAATGAGCAGTTCTTC.